Listed here are 5 T cell receptor beta chains from one sample, sequenced in a study of blood T cell repertoires in COVID-19. Only in-frame clones appear in the TCRdb table, and some are missing; sequencing was by immunoSEQ multiplex PCR. The top ten clones hold roughly 10% of a sample with roughly 130,000 clones, over 75% of them seen once. The sequenced material came from peripheral blood. Source of these receptors: a man aged 35-49 years with active or convalescent COVID-19.

CDR3 nucleotides: TGTGCCAGCAGCTGGGGACAGGGTCGAGAAAACACTGAAGCTTTCTTT. This codes for CASSWGQGRENTEAFF. The gene calls are TRBV5-6 and TRBJ1-1, with 9 nucleotides matching TRBD1. CDR1 and CDR2 from the germline V gene are SGHDT and YYEEEE. The CDR3 sequence is 16 residues long. Losses at the gene ends were 3 bases for V and 2 bases for J; bases not matched to a gene: 8. The full variable domain, in which reference TRBV5-6 and TRBJ1-1 provide the parts outside the CDR3, is DAGVTQSPTHLIKTRGQQVTLRCSPKSGHDTVSWYQQALGQGPQFIFQYYEEEERQRGNFPDRFSGHQFPNYSSELNVNALLLGDSALYLCASSWGQGRENTEAFFGQGTRLTVV.

This chain links TRBV29-1 with TRBJ2-2; 10 bases are a match to TRBD1. V gave up 5 bases and J gave up 4 bases; unmatched junction bases: 4. The CDR3 length is 14 residues. Germline CDR1 SQVTM, CDR2 ANQGSEA. This chain's CDR3 is CSVQTGGGTGELFF. DNA of the CDR3: TGCAGCGTTCAGACAGGGGGCGGCACCGGGGAGCTGTTTTTT.

The chain carries TRBV19 and TRBJ1-4, with 8 bases identical to TRBD1. This CDR3 has 15 amino acids. Losses at the gene ends were 4 bases for V and 8 bases for J; bases not matched to a gene: 9. Germline values: CDR1 LNHDA, CDR2 SQIVND (reference sequence). The CDR3 DNA is TGTGCCAGTAGTACAGGGACAGGCCCCGGGGAAAAACTGTTTTTT. The encoded protein is CASSTGTGPGEKLFF.

The chain has TRBV7-3 and TRBJ2-1, with a tentative D call TRBD2 (6 bases). Trimming left V 5 bases short and J 3 bases short, with 17 bases between. Germline V gene sequence: CDR1 SGHTA, CDR2 FQGTGA. The CDR3 sequence is 16 residues long. This CDR3 reads CASSPHQAGNYNEQFF. CDR3 bases: TGTGCCAGCAGCCCCCATCAAGCGGGCAACTACAATGAGCAGTTCTTC.

The rearrangement joins TRBV9 to TRBJ1-4; 7 bases agree with TRBD1. The CDR3 covers 15 residues. Germline CDR1 is SGDLS and CDR2 is YYNGEE. V dropped 4 bases and J dropped 0; count of bases not matched to a gene: 3. CDR3 nucleotide sequence: TGTGCCAGCAGCTCACAGGGGACAACTAATGAAAAACTGTTTTTT. Its protein product is CASSSQGTTNEKLFF.